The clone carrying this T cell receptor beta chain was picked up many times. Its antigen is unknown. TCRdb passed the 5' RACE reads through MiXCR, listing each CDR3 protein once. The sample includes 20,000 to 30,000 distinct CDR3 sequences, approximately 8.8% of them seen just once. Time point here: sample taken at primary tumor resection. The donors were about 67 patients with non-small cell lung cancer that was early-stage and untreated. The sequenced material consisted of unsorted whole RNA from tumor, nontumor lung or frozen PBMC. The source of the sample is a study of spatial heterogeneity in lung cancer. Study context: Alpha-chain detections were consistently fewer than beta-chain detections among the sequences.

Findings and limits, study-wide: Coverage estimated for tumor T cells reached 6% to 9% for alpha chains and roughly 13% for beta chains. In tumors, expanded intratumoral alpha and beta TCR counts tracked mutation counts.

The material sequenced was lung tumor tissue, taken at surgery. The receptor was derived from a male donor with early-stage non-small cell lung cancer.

The CDR3 reads CASSYSGGRDVTF. The CDR3 DNA follows: TGTGCCAGCAGTTACTCAGGTGGCCGGGACGTTACCTTC. The chain links TRBV6-5 to TRBJ1-2, with a weak D call TRBD1 (5 bases). The V gene lost 0 bases and the J gene lost 14 bases, with 16 bases spanning the gap. Germline CDR1 MNHEY, CDR2 SVGAGI. The CDR3 extends over 13 amino acids.